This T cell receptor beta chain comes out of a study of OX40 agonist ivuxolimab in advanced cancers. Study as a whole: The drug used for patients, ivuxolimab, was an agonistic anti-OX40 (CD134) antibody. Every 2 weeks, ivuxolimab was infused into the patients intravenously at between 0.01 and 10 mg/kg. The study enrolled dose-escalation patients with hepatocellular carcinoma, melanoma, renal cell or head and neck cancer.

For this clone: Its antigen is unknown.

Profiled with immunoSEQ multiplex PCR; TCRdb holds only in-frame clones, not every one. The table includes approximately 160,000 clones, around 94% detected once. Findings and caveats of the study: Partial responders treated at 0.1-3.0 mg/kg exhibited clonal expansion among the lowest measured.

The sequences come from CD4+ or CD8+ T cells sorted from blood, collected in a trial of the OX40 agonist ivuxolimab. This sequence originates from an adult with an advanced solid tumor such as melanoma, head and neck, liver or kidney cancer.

CDR3: CASSLDGQAYSGNEQFF. In DNA, the CDR3 is TGTGCCAGCAGCCTCGACGGACAGGCGTATAGCGGGAATGAGCAGTTCTTC. V gene TRBV7-2 combines with J gene TRBJ2-1; D may match TRBD1 or TRBD2 (7 bases each). Trimming left V 5 bases short and J 7 bases short, with 24 bases between. This CDR3 contains 17 residues. From germline, CDR1 is SGHTA and CDR2 FQGNSA.